This TCR beta chain was identified during a study of response to subunit inactivated influenza vaccine. Findings and caveats of the study: Seasonal influenza vaccination, on each occasion, was suggested by the authors to recruit few new T cells.

TCRdb passed the RT-PCR reads through MiXCR, listing each CDR3 protein once. The table includes 550,000 to 800,000 distinct CDR3 sequences, 15% to 18% detected once. A word on this clonotype: Its antigen is not known.

V dropped 5 bases and J dropped 0 bases, with 19 bases sitting between them. The CDR3 loop spans 17 amino acids. This rearrangement joins TRBV12-3 or TRBV12-4 to TRBJ1-1; a possible D gene is TRBD1 (5 bases). Sequencing used PBMCs from blood, obtained 11 to 12 days after vaccination. This sequence was found in a man aged 50 to 59 who received an inactivated influenza vaccine. The CDR3 loop is CASSPTLWGTLNTEAFF. CDR3 coding DNA: TGTGCCAGCAGTCCAACCCTTTGGGGGACGTTGAACACTGAAGCTTTCTTT.